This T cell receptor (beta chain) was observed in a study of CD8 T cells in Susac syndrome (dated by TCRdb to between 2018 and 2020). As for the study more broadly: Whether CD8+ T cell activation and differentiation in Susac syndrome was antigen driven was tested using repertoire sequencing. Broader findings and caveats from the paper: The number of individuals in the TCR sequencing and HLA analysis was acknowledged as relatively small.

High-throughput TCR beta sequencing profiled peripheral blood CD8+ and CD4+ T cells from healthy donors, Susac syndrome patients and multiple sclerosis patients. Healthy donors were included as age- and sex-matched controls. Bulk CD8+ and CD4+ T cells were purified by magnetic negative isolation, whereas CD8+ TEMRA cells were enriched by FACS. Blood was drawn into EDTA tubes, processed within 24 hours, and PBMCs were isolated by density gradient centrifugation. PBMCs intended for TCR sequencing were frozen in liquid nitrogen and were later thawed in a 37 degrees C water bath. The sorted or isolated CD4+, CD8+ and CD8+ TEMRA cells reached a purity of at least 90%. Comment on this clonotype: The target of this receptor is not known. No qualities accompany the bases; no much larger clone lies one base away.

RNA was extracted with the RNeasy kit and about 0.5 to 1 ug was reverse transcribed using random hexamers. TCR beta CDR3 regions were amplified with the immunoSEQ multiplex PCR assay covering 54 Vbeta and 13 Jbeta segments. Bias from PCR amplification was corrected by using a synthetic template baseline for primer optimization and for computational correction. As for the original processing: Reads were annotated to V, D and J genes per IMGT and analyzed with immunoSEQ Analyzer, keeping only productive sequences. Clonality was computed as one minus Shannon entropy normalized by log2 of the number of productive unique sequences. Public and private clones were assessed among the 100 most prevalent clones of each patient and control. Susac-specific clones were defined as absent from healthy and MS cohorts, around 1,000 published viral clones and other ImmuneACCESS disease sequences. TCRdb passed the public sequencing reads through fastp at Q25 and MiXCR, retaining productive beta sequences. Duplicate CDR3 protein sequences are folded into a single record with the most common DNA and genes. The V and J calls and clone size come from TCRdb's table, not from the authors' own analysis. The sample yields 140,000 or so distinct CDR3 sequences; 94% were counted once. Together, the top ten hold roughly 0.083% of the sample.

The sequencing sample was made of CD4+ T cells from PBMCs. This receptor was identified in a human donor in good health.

At the DNA level, the sequence is TGTGCCAGCTCGCCGGGGGCCGGGAGGGAGCAGTACTTC. The encoded protein is CASSPGAGREQYF. The V and J segments used are TRBV18 and TRBJ2-7; TRBD2 is a possible D gene, resting on 7 matching bases. V sheds 6 bases and J sheds 7 bases, leaving 16 bases between their ends. The CDR3 holds 13 amino acids from the cysteine to the phenylalanine. The kept DNA is CDR3 alone, 39 bases in frame from the first base. According to the germline V gene, CDR1 reads KGHSH and CDR2 reads LQKENI. The CDR3, completed at both ends by the reference TRBV18 and TRBJ2-7 genes, gives the full variable domain NAGVMQNPRHLVRRRGQEARLRCSPMKGHSHVYWYRQLPEEGLKFMVYLQKENIIDESGMPKERFSAEFPKEGPSILRIQQVVRGDSAAYFCASSPGAGREQYFGPGTRLTVT.